This T cell receptor beta chain stems from a study of memory CD4+ T cells and cytomegalovirus serostatus. The sort gate was single viable CD3+CD4+CD8-CD45RO+ cells for memory CD4+ T cells. Some clones are missing from TCRdb's copy, which holds only in-frame ones; the method was immunoSEQ multiplex PCR. This table holds approximately 60,000 clones, about 70% found once. This CDR3 region has 16 residues. Germline V gene lookup returns CDR1 SGHRS and CDR2 YFSETQ. Trimming took off 1 base at V and 0 bases at J, with 11 bases between the two ends. The clonotype was recovered from an adult in good health and CMV-seropositive. V gene TRBV5-1 combines with J gene TRBJ1-3; D unresolved. The source material was memory CD4+ T cells from blood. CDR3 amino acids: CASSLTAINSGNTIYF. CDR3 bases: TGCGCCAGCAGCTTGACAGCCATAAACTCTGGAAACACCATATATTTT.